Below, 18 T cell receptor beta chains from the same sample are listed, as sequenced in a study of identical twins. TCRdb passed the 5' RACE reads through MiXCR, listing each CDR3 protein once. The sample holds approximately 150,000 distinct CDR3 sequences, roughly 3.5% seen once. Input material: memory T cells sorted from blood. Source of these receptors: a man between 18 and 29 years old in good health.

This clonotype is termed medium-sized. The CDR3 coding sequence is TGCGCCAGCAGTAGCGGGTACTCCTACAATGAGCAGTTCTTC. This encodes CASSSGYSYNEQFF. The chain couples TRBV5-1 to TRBJ2-1, with 7 bases lining up with TRBD2. Trimming took 5 bases from V and 0 from J; bases not matched to a gene: 2. Germline loops: CDR1 SGHRS, CDR2 YFSETQ. CDR3 size: 14 residues.

The count of this clonotype is one. A much more abundant neighbour one base away suggests this may be a read error. This rearrangement joins TRBV3-1 to TRBJ2-3; 9 bases align to TRBD2. With 4 bases clipped from V and 1 base from J, the junction kept 6 bases outside the gene matches. Germline loops: CDR1 LGHDT, CDR2 YNNKEL (reference sequence). The length of the CDR3 is 16 residues. Here the CDR3 DNA reads TGTGCCAGCAGCCTAGGGGGGACTAGCCGCACAGATACGCAGTATTTT. Amino acid sequence: CASSLGGTSRTDTQYF.

This clonotype was counted ten times or more. J is TRBJ1-6 and V is TRBV7-9; D uncertain. V lost 3 bases to trimming and J lost 7 bases, with 7 bases between them. CDR3 length: 13 amino acids. Germline lookup yields CDR1 SEHNR and CDR2 FQNEAQ (reference sequence). The CDR3 spells CASSFWENSPLHF. The CDR3, as DNA: TGTGCCAGCAGCTTTTGGGAGAATTCACCCCTCCACTTT.

The table lists this clonotype with many counts. The gene calls are TRBV10-3 and TRBJ2-1; 9 bases match TRBD2. Germline trimming cut 0 bases from V and 0 bases from J; bases unmatched to any gene: 6. Germline CDR1 is ENHRY and CDR2 is SYGVKD. The CDR3 extends over 18 amino acids. The CDR3 DNA reads TGTGCCATCAGTGAGTCGAAAGGGACTAGCAGCTCCTACAATGAGCAGTTCTTC. This translates into CAISESKGTSSSYNEQFF.

This clonotype has a count of ten or more. This chain joins TRBV7-7 and TRBJ2-1; 10 positions agree with TRBD2. The CDR3 has 14 residues. The J segment lost 8 bases and the V segment lost 5 bases, leaving 6 bases of the junction unmatched. Looked up from germline, CDR1 is SSHAT and CDR2 is FNYEAQ (reference sequence). CDR3 region: CASSRLAGSYEQFF. CDR3 DNA: TGTGCCAGCAGCCGACTAGCGGGTAGTTATGAGCAGTTCTTC.

There are many counts of this clonotype. The gene calls are TRBV9 and TRBJ2-1, with a tentative D call TRBD2 (5 bases). V dropped 1 base and J dropped 8 bases, with 13 bases sitting between them. The CDR3 runs 14 residues. In germline, CDR1 is SGDLS, CDR2 YYNGEE. CDR3 protein: CASSVQAGRDEQFF. CDR3 nucleotides: TGTGCCAGCAGCGTACAGGCGGGTCGGGATGAGCAGTTCTTC.

In this sample, this clonotype turned up many times. The chain employs TRBV6-1 and TRBJ1-6, with D perhaps matching TRBD1 (6 bases). The V gene lost 5 bases and the J gene lost 0 bases, with 17 bases spanning the gap. The CDR3 contains 18 residues. Germline CDR1 is MNHNS and CDR2 is SASEGT. The CDR3 DNA reads as TGTGCCAGCAGTACAGCGGACAGAAAAAGCTCCTATAATTCACCCCTCCACTTT. Protein: CASSTADRKSSYNSPLHF.

This clonotype was detected ten times or more. This rearrangement joins TRBV7-3 to TRBJ1-4; 8 positions agree with TRBD1. Germline V lookup: CDR1 SGHTA, CDR2 FQGTGA. The length of the CDR3 is 15 residues. The trim removed 5 bases at V and 8 bases at J, leaving 10 bases unmatched. CDR3: CASSPRQGSEEKLFF. CDR3 nucleotides: TGTGCCAGCAGCCCCCGACAGGGGAGTGAGGAAAAACTGTTTTTT.

This clonotype was counted ten times or more. V gene TRBV25-1 combines with J gene TRBJ2-7; no definite D call. In germline, CDR1 is MGHDK, CDR2 SYGVNS. V was pared by 5 bases and J by 0 bases, with 8 bases between. The CDR3 length is 13 residues. This chain's CDR3 is CASSSKSSYEQYF. The DNA for the CDR3 is TGTGCCAGCAGTTCTAAGAGCTCCTACGAGCAGTACTTC.

This clonotype was seen ten or more times. The chain links TRBV5-1 to TRBJ2-3; D gene uncertain. The CDR3 runs 14 residues. Trimming took off 2 bases at V and 2 bases at J, with 9 bases between the two ends. Germline V gene data show CDR1 as SGHRS and CDR2 as YFSETQ. The CDR3 DNA is TGCGCCAGCAGCTTTACTACTAACACAGATACGCAGTATTTT. Encoded protein: CASSFTTNTDTQYF.

This clonotype was seen repeatedly, ten times or more. The chain links TRBV10-3 to TRBJ1-6; 12 nucleotides match TRBD1. The CDR3 spans 17 residues. The V and J ends lost 3 bases and 7 bases, in that order; junction bases with no gene match: 7. Germline loops: CDR1 ENHRY, CDR2 SYGVKD. DNA of the CDR3: TGTGCCATCAGTGAAACGGGACAGGGGGCGAAGAATTCACCCCTCCACTTT. Protein sequence: CAISETGQGAKNSPLHF.

At least ten counts were recorded for this clonotype. CDR3 nucleotides: TGCGCCAGCAGCCGGGGGACGGTAGGCACAGATACGCAGTATTTT. This gives the protein CASSRGTVGTDTQYF. V and J are TRBV5-1 and TRBJ2-3, with D possibly TRBD2 on 6 matching bases. CDR1 and CDR2 (germline): SGHRS, YFSETQ. The CDR3 consists of 15 residues. Trimming took off 4 bases at V and 1 base at J, with 13 bases between the two ends.

A few counts support this clonotype. This chain links TRBV3-1 with TRBJ1-5, with D possibly TRBD1 on 5 matching bases. With 2 bases removed from V and 5 bases from J, the gap between germline ends came to 10 bases. Germline CDR1 is LGHDT and CDR2 is YNNKEL (reference sequence). The CDR3 is 14 residues long. The CDR3 protein is CASSQSGLYQPQHF. The CDR3 DNA is TGTGCCAGCAGCCAATCAGGGTTGTATCAGCCCCAGCATTTT.

Only a few counts were recorded for this clonotype. The chain joins TRBV7-6 to TRBJ2-7; TRBD2 matches at 10 bases. Trimming cost V 5 bases and J 2 bases; bases outside gene matches: 6. The CDR3 is 15 residues long. In germline, CDR1 is SGHVS, CDR2 FNYEAQ. The CDR3 loop is CASSPKAGGPYEQYF. The CDR3 DNA is TGTGCCAGCAGCCCCAAAGCGGGAGGGCCCTACGAGCAGTACTTC. Variable domain in full (rest from reference TRBV7-6 and TRBJ2-7): GAGVSQSPRYKVTKRGQDVALRCDPISGHVSLYWYRQALGQGPEFLTYFNYEAQQDKSGLPNDRFSAERPEGSISTLTIQRTEQRDSAMYRCASSPKAGGPYEQYFGPGTRLTVT.

This clonotype appeared many times. This chain links TRBV13 with TRBJ1-1; D gene uncertain. V dropped 4 bases and J dropped 0 bases, with 9 bases sitting between them. CDR1 and CDR2 from the germline V gene are PRHDT and FYEKMQ (reference sequence). This CDR3 has 14 residues. DNA for the CDR3: TGTGCCAGCAGCTGGGGAGTCATGAACACTGAAGCTTTCTTT. Translated, it gives CASSWGVMNTEAFF.

This clonotype has at least ten counts. The chain recombines TRBV7-2 with TRBJ2-7, with 7 bases fitting TRBD2. Trimming removed 4 bases from V and 3 bases from J; junction bases left unmatched: 9. The germline V gene encodes CDR1 SGHTA and CDR2 FQGNSA. This CDR3 has 15 residues. In nucleotides, the CDR3 is TGTGCCAGCAGCTCAAGAGGGCAGCGGGGCTACGAGCAGTACTTC. Protein product: CASSSRGQRGYEQYF.

This clonotype was recorded at least ten times. V and J are TRBV4-1 and TRBJ2-1, with a weak D call TRBD2 (6 bases). The V and J ends lost 2 bases and 5 bases respectively, with 13 bases between them. Germline V gene lookup returns CDR1 MGHRA and CDR2 YSYEKL. The CDR3 is made up of 15 amino acids. In DNA, the CDR3 is TGCGCCAGCAGCCAACGTAGCGGAGTTAACAATGAGCAGTTCTTC. This gives the protein CASSQRSGVNNEQFF.

The sample holds many counts of this clonotype. The gene calls are TRBV5-6 and TRBJ1-4, with TRBD1 as a possible D gene (5 bases). The germline gives CDR1 SGHDT, CDR2 YYEEEE. This CDR3 contains 15 residues. Trimming stripped 4 bases from V and 7 bases from J, with 17 bases between. CDR3 amino acids: CASSHRGGGTEKLFF. Written as DNA, the CDR3 is TGTGCCAGCAGCCACCGGGGGGGAGGAACTGAAAAACTGTTTTTT.